Below are 32 T cell receptor beta chains sequenced from a single sample in a study of OX40 agonist ivuxolimab in advanced cancers. Sequencing used immunoSEQ multiplex PCR; TCRdb keeps in-frame clones, though not all of them. The profile shows about 22,000 clones, 84% of them singletons. Material: CD4+ or CD8+ T cells sorted from blood, obtained in a trial of the OX40 agonist ivuxolimab. Receptor source: an adult with an advanced solid tumor such as melanoma, head and neck, liver or kidney cancer.

The chain is built from TRBV19 and TRBJ2-1; weak D call: TRBD1 (5 bases). Trimming cost V 4 bases and J 5 bases, with 12 bases left between them. The CDR3 extends over 14 amino acids. Germline assignment: CDR1 LNHDA and CDR2 SQIVND (reference sequence). CDR3 region: CASSTRQINNEQFF. DNA for the CDR3: TGTGCCAGTAGTACCCGACAGATCAACAATGAGCAGTTCTTC. Supplemented by reference TRBV19 and TRBJ2-1, the full variable domain reads DGGITQSPKYLFRKEGQNVTLSCEQNLNHDAMYWYRQDPGQGLRLIYYSQIVNDFQKGDIAEGYSVSREKKESFPLTVTSAQKNPTAFYLCASSTRQINNEQFFGPGTRLTVL.

The chain employs TRBV6-1 and TRBJ1-6, with 8 positions matching TRBD1. The V segment lost 3 bases and the J segment 4 bases; nucleotides outside the gene matches: 5. CDR1 is MNHNS, CDR2 SASEGT, per germline. This CDR3 is built from 16 residues. The CDR3 sequence: CASSDGQGAYNSPLHF. CDR3 in DNA: TGTGCCAGCAGTGACGGCCAGGGGGCTTATAATTCACCCCTCCACTTT.

The chain employs TRBV6-5 and TRBJ1-1; possibly TRBD1 for D (5 bases). V was trimmed by 6 bases and J by 6 bases, leaving 8 bases between them. Germline V lookup: CDR1 MNHEY, CDR2 SVGAGI. CDR3 length: 11 amino acids. The CDR3 region is CASSRGPEAFF. CDR3 coding DNA: TGTGCCAGCAGCCGGGGACCTGAAGCTTTCTTT.

The count of this clone is one. The chain couples TRBV6-6 to TRBJ1-2, with a tentative D call TRBD1 (5 bases). Trimming removed 0 bases at V and 6 bases at J, with 5 bases between. Germline-derived CDR1 and CDR2 are MNHNY and SVGAGI (reference sequence). There are 12 residues in the CDR3. CDR3 amino acids: CASSYSQDGYTF. The CDR3 bases are TGTGCCAGCAGTTACTCACAGGATGGCTACACCTTC.

The chain joins TRBV11-3 to TRBJ1-1; weak D call: TRBD1 (5 bases). The CDR3 sequence is 13 residues long. Germline V CDR1 and CDR2: SGHNT, YENEEA. Trimming removed 3 bases at V and 2 bases at J, with 7 bases between. The CDR3, as DNA: TGTGCCAGCAGCTTCCAGGGTAACACTGAAGCTTTCTTT. Translation gives CASSFQGNTEAFF.

This clone was counted a single time. The rearrangement links TRBV9 to TRBJ2-1; D is ambiguous. V shed 7 bases and J shed 7 bases, with 15 bases lying between them. The CDR3 extends over 13 amino acids. Germline loops: CDR1 SGDLS, CDR2 YYNGEE. The CDR3, as DNA: TGTGCCAGCGGTGCCACCGGAGTTAATGAGCAGTTCTTC. Protein sequence: CASGATGVNEQFF.

The rearrangement joins TRBV6-1 to TRBJ2-7, with 8 bases fitting TRBD1. The germline gives CDR1 MNHNS, CDR2 SASEGT. CDR3 length: 17 amino acids. The ends lost 3 bases at V and 1 base at J; junction bases unmatched: 11. The CDR3 loop is CASSEDGQGADSYEQYF. DNA for the CDR3: TGTGCCAGCAGTGAGGACGGACAGGGCGCAGATTCCTACGAGCAGTACTTC.

By sample fraction, this clone is medium-sized (0.01 to 0.1%). The chain recombines TRBV7-8 with TRBJ2-5; a possible D gene is TRBD1 (6 bases). CDR1 and CDR2 (germline): SGHVS, FQNEAQ. The CDR3 contains 16 residues. Trimming removed 0 bases at V and 5 bases at J, with 16 bases between. The CDR3 spells CASSLAFAGAGETQYF. CDR3 coding DNA: TGTGCCAGCAGCTTAGCGTTTGCAGGGGCAGGGGAGACCCAGTACTTC.

This clone came up a few times. The V and J genes are TRBV14 and TRBJ1-1; TRBD1 matches at 7 bases. Germline V lookup: CDR1 SGHDN, CDR2 FVKESK. This CDR3 has 13 residues. V was clipped by 6 bases and J by 5 bases; unmatched bases: 6. CDR3: CASSLDRRTEAFF. The CDR3 DNA reads as TGTGCCAGCAGTCTGGACAGGAGGACTGAAGCTTTCTTT. The variable domain in full, with the rest retrieved from reference TRBV14 and TRBJ1-1, is EAGVTQFPSHSVIEKGQTVTLRCDPISGHDNLYWYRRVMGKEIKFLLHFVKESKQDESGMPNNRFLAERTGGTYSTLKVQPAELEDSGVYFCASSLDRRTEAFFGQGTRLTVV.

V and J are TRBV6-1 and TRBJ2-3; 9 nucleotides line up with TRBD1. Germline V gene data show CDR1 as MNHNS and CDR2 as SASEGT. V was pared by 6 bases and J by 4 bases, with 8 bases of the junction left unmatched. The CDR3 is made up of 15 amino acids. This CDR3 is CASSGGTGRSDTQYF. The DNA of the CDR3 is TGTGCCAGCAGCGGGGGGACAGGGCGTTCAGATACGCAGTATTTT.

The chain recombines TRBV18 with TRBJ2-7; 7 bases align to TRBD1. Germline lookup yields CDR1 KGHSH and CDR2 LQKENI. Losses at the gene ends were 4 bases for V and 5 bases for J; bases not matched to a gene: 8. The CDR3 sequence is 14 residues long. CDR3 nucleotides: TGTGCCAGCTCACGACAGGGTTTATTTAACGAGCAGTACTTC. It translates to CASSRQGLFNEQYF.

The chain combines TRBV28 with TRBJ1-1, with TRBD1 matching 10 bases. Germline-derived CDR1 and CDR2 are MDHEN and SYDVKM. There are 17 residues in the CDR3. The trim removed 1 base at V and 0 bases at J, leaving 5 bases unmatched. The chain's CDR3 is CASSLSGTGDLNTEAFF. CDR3 sequence (DNA): TGTGCCAGCAGTTTATCAGGGACAGGGGACTTGAACACTGAAGCTTTCTTT. Full variable domain (missing parts from reference TRBV28 and TRBJ1-1): DVKVTQSSRYLVKRTGEKVFLECVQDMDHENMFWYRQDPGLGLRLIYFSYDVKMKEKGDIPEGYSVSREKKERFSLILESASTNQTSMYLCASSLSGTGDLNTEAFFGQGTRLTVV.

The chain is built from TRBV6-6 and TRBJ2-3, with 10 bases that match TRBD1. The junction had 2 bases not matched to a gene; V was cut back by 8 bases and J by 3 bases. CDR3 length: 13 amino acids. Germline CDR1 reads MNHNY; CDR2 reads SVGAGI (reference sequence). The CDR3 spells CASRTGGTDTQYF. The CDR3 region has the DNA TGTGCCAGCCGGACAGGGGGGACAGATACGCAGTATTTT.

The chain employs TRBV11-1 and TRBJ2-7; D may be TRBD1 (5 bases). The CDR3 has 14 amino acids. From germline, CDR1 is SGHAT and CDR2 FQDESV (reference sequence). With 2 bases removed from V and 3 bases from J, the gap between germline ends came to 11 bases. CDR3 amino acids: CASSLSGLVYEQYF. In DNA form, the CDR3 reads TGTGCCAGCAGCTTATCAGGGTTAGTCTACGAGCAGTACTTC.

There are a few counts of this clone. V and J are TRBV11-1 and TRBJ2-6; D is unresolved. From germline, CDR1 is SGHAT and CDR2 FQDESV (reference sequence). This CDR3 region has 16 residues. V was pared by 1 base and J by 0 bases, with 7 bases between. DNA of the CDR3: TGTGCCAGCAGCTTAGGGTTGAGCTCTGGGGCCAACGTCCTGACTTTC. Translated, it gives CASSLGLSSGANVLTF.

This chain connects TRBV6-1 to TRBJ1-5; D is possibly TRBD1 (5 bases). The germline V gene encodes CDR1 MNHNS and CDR2 SASEGT. The CDR3 spans 14 residues. V dropped 6 bases and J dropped 3 bases, with 12 bases sitting between them. In DNA, the CDR3 is TGTGCCAGCAGCAGGGCAGGCACCAATCAGCCCCAGCATTTT. Its protein product is CASSRAGTNQPQHF.

The chain combines TRBV7-7 with TRBJ2-6; D unclear. The CDR3 loop spans 18 amino acids. The V end lost 5 bases, the J end lost 5 bases, and 22 bases lay between the germline ends. The germline CDR1 and CDR2 sequences are SSHAT and FNYEAQ (reference sequence). CDR3: CASSNGLVPQSRANVLTF. The CDR3 coding sequence is TGTGCCAGCAGCAATGGCCTAGTGCCACAAAGTCGGGCCAACGTCCTGACTTTC.

This chain joins TRBV29-1 and TRBJ1-5; 7 bases fit TRBD1. There are 13 residues in the CDR3. CDR1 is SQVTM, CDR2 ANQGSEA, per germline. The CDR3 nucleotides read TGCAGTGCCCGCAGGGGGGCGGGTCAGCCCCAGCATTTT. It encodes CSARRGAGQPQHF.

The rearrangement joins TRBV7-9 to TRBJ1-6; tentative D call: TRBD1 (6 bases). V shed 5 bases and J shed 6 bases, with 14 bases lying between them. The CDR3 has 15 amino acids. Germline loops: CDR1 SEHNR, CDR2 FQNEAQ (reference sequence). The CDR3 protein is CASSLRGARNSPLHF. The DNA of the CDR3 is TGTGCCAGCAGCCTGCGGGGGGCTCGTAATTCACCCCTCCACTTT.

The chain's CDR3 is CASRGGTLNEQFF. CDR3 nucleotide sequence: TGTGCCAGCAGAGGCGGGACACTCAATGAGCAGTTCTTC. V is TRBV6-5 and J is TRBJ2-1; D may match TRBD1 or TRBD2 (6 bases each). Trimming removed 6 bases from V and 6 bases from J, with 12 bases in between. Looked up from germline, CDR1 is MNHEY and CDR2 is SVGAGI. The CDR3 covers 13 residues.

The rearrangement joins TRBV4-2 to TRBJ2-5; 9 bases are shared with TRBD1. Germline CDR1 LGHNA, CDR2 YNFKEQ. The V segment lost 8 bases and the J segment 4 bases; nucleotides outside the gene matches: 14. The CDR3 is 16 residues long. The CDR3 loop is CASSRAVTGGAETQYF. CDR3 DNA sequence: TGTGCCAGCTCCCGGGCGGTGACAGGGGGGGCAGAGACCCAGTACTTC.

The gene calls are TRBV19 and TRBJ2-7; 10 bases map to TRBD1. Trimming took 10 bases from V and 3 from J; bases not matched to a gene: 12. Germline CDR1 reads LNHDA; CDR2 reads SQIVND (reference sequence). The CDR3 extends over 15 amino acids. The DNA of the CDR3 is TGTGCCACCACAAGCCCGGGACAGGGGTACTACGAGCAGTACTTC. Its protein is CATTSPGQGYYEQYF.

The V gene is TRBV19, the J gene TRBJ1-5; TRBD1 matches 8 bases. CDR1 is LNHDA, CDR2 SQIVND, per germline (reference sequence). The ends lost 10 bases at V and 3 bases at J; junction bases unmatched: 8. The CDR3 consists of 14 residues. The chain's CDR3 is CATRQGPTNQPQHF. CDR3 nucleotides: TGTGCCACCCGACAGGGGCCAACCAATCAGCCCCAGCATTTT.

On this clone: Other DNA sequences within the sample encode an identical CDR3. The J gene is TRBJ2-7, the V gene TRBV15, with D possibly TRBD1 on 6 matching bases. The CDR3 loop spans 15 amino acids. Trimming removed 6 bases at V and 3 bases at J, with 18 bases between. CDR1 is LNHNV, CDR2 YYDKDF, per germline (reference sequence). CDR3 amino acids: CATRKEQGPGYEQYF. CDR3 nucleotides: TGTGCCACCAGAAAAGAGCAGGGGCCGGGCTACGAGCAGTACTTC.

This clone has more than one count but fewer than ten. The J gene is TRBJ1-1, the V gene TRBV27; the D gene is possibly TRBD1 (5 bases). Germline V lookup: CDR1 MNHEY, CDR2 SMNVEV (reference sequence). The V end lost 3 bases, the J end lost 7 bases, and 12 bases lay between the germline ends. CDR3 length: 13 residues. As DNA, the CDR3 is TGTGCCAGCAGTTTCTCACAGGAAAGTGAAGCTTTCTTT. It translates to CASSFSQESEAFF.

The rearrangement joins TRBV27 to TRBJ2-5; perhaps D is TRBD1 or TRBD2 (6 bases each). This CDR3 is built from 13 residues. Germline assignment: CDR1 MNHEY and CDR2 SMNVEV (reference sequence). The V end was cut by 5 bases, the J end by 7 bases, with 14 bases between. CDR3 in DNA: TGTGCCAGCAGTCTGGGGGGCCCCTGGACCCAGTACTTC. Protein: CASSLGGPWTQYF.

V and J are TRBV6-1 and TRBJ2-7, with D possibly TRBD1 on 6 matching bases. The germline V gene has CDR1 MNHNS and CDR2 SASEGT. The CDR3 is 12 residues long. With 6 bases removed from V and 4 bases from J, the gap between germline ends came to 10 bases. The CDR3 here is CASSRQAYEQYF. The CDR3 DNA reads TGTGCCAGCAGCAGACAGGCTTACGAGCAGTACTTC.

The chain combines TRBV7-8 with TRBJ2-2; TRBD2 matches at 10 bases. The germline CDR1 and CDR2 sequences are SGHVS and FQNEAQ. J gave up 8 bases and V 3 bases, and 3 bases lay outside the gene matches. CDR3 length equals 14 residues. This CDR3 is CASSLGLASGELFF. The CDR3 DNA reads TGTGCCAGCAGCTTGGGACTAGCGTCGGGGGAGCTGTTTTTT. Full variable domain (rest looked up from reference TRBV7-8 and TRBJ2-2): GAGVSQSPRYKVAKRGQDVALRCDPISGHVSLFWYQQALGQGPEFLTYFQNEAQLDKSGLPSDRFFAERPEGSVSTLKIQRTQQEDSAVYLCASSLGLASGELFFGEGSRLTVL.

The chain links TRBV6-1 to TRBJ1-2; D might be TRBD1 (6 bases). The germline CDR1 and CDR2 sequences are MNHNS and SASEGT. With 10 bases removed from V and 4 bases from J, the gap between germline ends came to 16 bases. The CDR3 has 13 residues. The CDR3 bases are TGTGCCACCGGGGGAGAAGGGGGCTATGGCTACACCTTC. It encodes CATGGEGGYGYTF.

This clone was found a few times. The chain joins TRBV28 to TRBJ2-5; no clear D. This CDR3 is 15 amino acids long. V was shortened by 8 bases and J by 5 bases, with 21 bases between the two germline ends. The germline gives CDR1 MDHEN, CDR2 SYDVKM. CDR3 DNA: TGTGCCAGCCAGCAGTTTTGGCCCAGTGGGGAGACCCAGTACTTC. Protein product: CASQQFWPSGETQYF.

This chain joins TRBV5-8 and TRBJ1-5; no clear D. The CDR3 extends over 11 amino acids. Germline CDR1 and CDR2: SGHTS and YDEGEE. Trimming took 2 bases from V and 4 from J, leaving 1 base between them. The CDR3 here is CASSFNQPQHF. The DNA for the CDR3 is TGTGCCAGCAGCTTTAATCAGCCCCAGCATTTT. Combining the CDR3 with reference TRBV5-8 and TRBJ1-5 gives the whole variable domain EAGVTQSPTHLIKTRGQQATLRCSPISGHTSVYWYQQALGLGLQFLLWYDEGEERNRGNFPPRFSGRQFPNYSSELNVNALELEDSALYLCASSFNQPQHFGDGTRLSIL.

The chain combines TRBV5-1 with TRBJ1-1; no definite D call. CDR3 length: 19 amino acids. Germline lookup yields CDR1 SGHRS and CDR2 YFSETQ. V was shortened by 0 bases and J by 0 bases, with 21 bases between the two germline ends. CDR3 residues: CASSLDALAPAGLNTEAFF. CDR3 coding DNA: TGCGCCAGCAGCTTGGATGCCTTAGCGCCCGCGGGGTTGAACACTGAAGCTTTCTTT.